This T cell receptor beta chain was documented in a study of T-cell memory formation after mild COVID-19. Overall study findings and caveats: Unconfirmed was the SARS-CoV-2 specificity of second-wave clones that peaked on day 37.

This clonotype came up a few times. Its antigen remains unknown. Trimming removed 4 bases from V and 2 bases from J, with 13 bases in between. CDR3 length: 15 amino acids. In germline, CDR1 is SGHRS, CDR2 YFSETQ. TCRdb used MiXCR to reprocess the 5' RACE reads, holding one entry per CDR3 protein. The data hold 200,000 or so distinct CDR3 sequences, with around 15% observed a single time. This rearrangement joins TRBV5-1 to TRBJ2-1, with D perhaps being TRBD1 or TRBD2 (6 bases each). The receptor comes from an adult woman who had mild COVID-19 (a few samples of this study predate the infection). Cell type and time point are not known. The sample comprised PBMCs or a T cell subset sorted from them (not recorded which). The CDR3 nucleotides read TGCGCCAGCAGCCAGAACGGGGGCACCTACAATGAGCAGTTCTTC. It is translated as CASSQNGGTYNEQFF.